What follows is one T cell receptor (beta chain) and its context. The target of this receptor is not known. It has no much larger one-base neighbor in the sample; base qualities were not kept. This specimen belongs to a study of vaccination and CD4 T cells after COVID-19 (dated by TCRdb to the early 2020s). Context from the whole study: Every convalescent patient had a positive nasal swab PCR test for SARS-CoV-2, with mild disease in nine or ten patients and severe disease in one. Six males and four females were included in the convalescent cohort, with two Hispanic individuals, seven Caucasians, two Asians and one multiracial person represented. Participants received two doses of either the Pfizer-BioNTech BNT162b2 vaccine (n=8) or the Moderna mRNA-1273 vaccine (n=2). Post-COVID blood samples were collected from convalescent patients a median of approximately 100 days after diagnosis, with a range of roughly 30 to 161 days. Post-vaccine blood samples were taken a median of about 70 days after the second vaccine dose, with a range of roughly 14 to 250 days. For stimulating the cultures, overlapping spike peptide pools were used, derived from SARS-CoV-2 as well as from the common cold coronaviruses HCoV-NL63, HCoV-OC43 and HCoV-229E. In control cultures, a CEFX viral epitope pool was used as positive control, an HIV-1 Nef peptide pool was used as negative control, or no peptide was added. The spike-specific CD4+ TCR repertoire was compared before and after mRNA vaccination in 10 to 11 COVID-19 convalescent patients and a handful of infection-naive healthy vaccine recipients.

Broad study findings and their caveats: Nearly all vaccine-specific clones in convalescent patients (304 of 307) were mono-reactive for SARS-CoV-2 spike rather than cross-reactive with common cold coronaviruses. Among convalescent patients, a median approximately 88% of the SARS-CoV-2-reactive clones seen after vaccination appeared only after vaccination, which suggests priming specific to the vaccine. The study included relatively few convalescent patients and did not analyze early timepoints after natural infection. The median count of SARS-CoV-2-reactive clonotypes went up from 20 to 25 after infection to 30 to 40 after vaccination, although the change was not significant.

Including cysteine and phenylalanine, the CDR3 has 13 amino acids. Of all the DNA, just the CDR3 is kept, 39 bases in frame from base 1. For CDR1 and CDR2, the germline V gene lists SGHTA and FQGTGA. Trimming at the junction amounts to 2 bases on V and 3 bases on J, and the germline ends lie 7 bases apart. Libraries were built with PCR. TCR sequencing of DNA from cultured CD4+ T cells used the Oncomine TCR Beta short-read assay at the Johns Hopkins FTIC core. The QIAamp micro DNA kit was used to extract genomic DNA from the cultured CD4+ T cells. Oncomine TCR Beta libraries from cultured CD4+ T cells were pooled using unique dual indexes and sequenced on an Illumina iSeq 100. Per the original workflow: Non-productive sequences were removed, and CDR3s not starting with C, not ending with F or W, or shorter than 7 amino acids were discarded. Antigen-specific clonotypes were identified using the MANAFEST web application through comparison of peptide-stimulated wells with reference and other culture wells. An FDR below 0.05, an odds ratio above 5, and a productive frequency above 0.1% in at least two of three replicate wells were required for clones to be considered positive. A clonotype counted as cross-reactive if it showed significant expansion both in the SARS-CoV-2 spike wells and in at least one common cold coronavirus spike condition. CDR3 homology was assessed with Levenshtein distances (stringdist) and unrooted phylogenetic trees (ape) in R version 3.6.1. Using fastp trimming at Q25 and MiXCR clonotype assembly, TCRdb reanalyzed the public sequencing data and kept in-frame beta chains. Entries that share a CDR3 protein sequence are merged under the most common genes and DNA. Clone size and V and J calls follow TCRdb, not the original study. The table for this sample lists tens of thousands of distinct CDR3 sequences; roughly 50% of them were counted only once. The ten largest clonotypes hold roughly 3.1% of the sample.

The treatment or condition tag for this specimen amounts to: approximately nine-day PBMC culture with coronavirus spike peptide pools or control peptides (ViraFEST assay). To expand antigen-specific T cells with peptide pools and then pick out the expanded clonotypes through TCR sequencing, the study relied on the ViraFEST assay. The convalescent patients' positive SARS-CoV-2 PCR tests were from March to December 2020, which was before the Alpha, Beta and Delta variants emerged in the United States. Each well held two million PBMCs cultured with roughly 9.2 ug/ml peptide pools in IMDM containing roughly 4.7% human AB serum and 9 to 10 IU/ml IL-2. Half of the culture medium was replaced with fresh IL-2-containing medium on days 3 and 7. After 10 to 11 days of culture, CD4+ T cells were isolated by negative selection with the EasySep CD4+ T cell isolation kit. PBMCs were separated from whole blood using Ficoll-Paque Plus gradient centrifugation and then either used fresh or cryopreserved at -140C. Triplicate wells were generally used for each culture condition.

This receptor was obtained from a human donor who had recovered from COVID-19. The sequenced sample consisted of CD4+ T cells from blood, cultured in vitro. The sequence joins TRBV7-3 to TRBJ1-1; the best D guess is TRBD1, with 5 bases matching. The CDR3 in this case is CASSLVRDTEAFF. The nucleotide sequence reads TGTGCCAGCAGCTTAGTCAGGGACACTGAAGCTTTCTTT.